The source of this TCR beta chain is a study of cytomegalovirus exposure and HLA in healthy donors. In regard to this clone: What it recognizes is unknown.

60 Vbeta and 13 Jbeta primers were used in PCR. The assay was immunoSEQ multiplex PCR, and TCRdb's table has in-frame clones only and misses some. The data show some 130,000 clones, about 68% seen once. Whole-study findings and limits: As a later analysis showed, a missense DCLRE1C variant was linked to trimming of TCR beta V- and J-genes.

CDR1 and CDR2 (germline): SGHRS, YFSETQ. The CDR3 has 16 residues. With 2 bases clipped from V and 5 bases from J, the junction kept 12 bases outside the gene matches. The receptor was derived from a human donor in good health. Sequencing used PBMCs. The V and J genes are TRBV5-1 and TRBJ2-5; 7 bases agree with TRBD2. Here the CDR3 DNA reads TGCGCCAGCAGCTTAACAGTGTCGGGAGGAGGGGAGACCCAGTACTTC. Its translation is CASSLTVSGGGETQYF.